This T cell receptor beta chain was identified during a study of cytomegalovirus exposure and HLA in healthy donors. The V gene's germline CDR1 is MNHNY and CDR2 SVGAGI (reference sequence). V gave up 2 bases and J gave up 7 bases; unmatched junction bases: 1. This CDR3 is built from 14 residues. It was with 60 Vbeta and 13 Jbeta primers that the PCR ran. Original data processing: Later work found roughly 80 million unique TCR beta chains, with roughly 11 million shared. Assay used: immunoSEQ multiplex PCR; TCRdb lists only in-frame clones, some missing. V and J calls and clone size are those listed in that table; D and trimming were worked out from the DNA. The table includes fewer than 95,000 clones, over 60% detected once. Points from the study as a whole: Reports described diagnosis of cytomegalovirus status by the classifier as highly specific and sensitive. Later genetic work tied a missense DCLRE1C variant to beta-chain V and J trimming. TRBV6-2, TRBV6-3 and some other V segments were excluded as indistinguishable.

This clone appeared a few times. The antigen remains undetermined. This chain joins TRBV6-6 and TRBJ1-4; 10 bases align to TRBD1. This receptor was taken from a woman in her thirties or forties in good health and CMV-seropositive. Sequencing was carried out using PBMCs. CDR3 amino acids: CASSYGDRGEKLFF. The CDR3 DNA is TGTGCCAGCAGTTACGGGGACAGGGGTGAAAAACTGTTTTTT.